This is a list of T cell receptor beta chains from one sample in a study of cytomegalovirus exposure and HLA in healthy donors. The method was immunoSEQ multiplex PCR; TCRdb's version includes in-frame clones alone and lacks a portion of them. Of 200,000 to 250,000 clones in the sample, over 80% were seen once. The specimen was PBMCs. These receptors all stem from a woman in her twenties or thirties in good health and CMV-seropositive. The CDR3 runs from the conserved cysteine through the conserved F or W. D genes are given only for firm matches. Size is stated for part of the rows, as once, few or many counts, or as a class when the clone is expanded.

J | size | V | D | DNA | CDR3
TRBJ2-1 | . | TRBV11-2 | . | TGTGCCAGCAGCTTAGTAGGGAGCTCCTACAATGAGCAGTTCTTC | CASSLVGSSYNEQFF
TRBJ2-1 | . | TRBV4-2 | TRBD2 | TGTGCCAGCAGCCAGTTAGAGCTAGCGGAGATCAATGAGCAGTTCTTC | CASSQLELAEINEQFF
TRBJ2-3 | . | TRBV2 | . | TGTGCCAGCAGCCCTAGTAGGACGGACACAGATACGCAGTATTTT | CASSPSRTDTDTQYF
TRBJ1-1 | . | TRBV30 | . | TGTGCCTGGGGTTTACAGGGAGACACTGAAGCTTTCTTT | CAWGLQGDTEAFF
TRBJ1-2 | . | TRBV5-1 | . | TGCGCCAGCAGCCTGAATACGGGAGCTGATGGCTACACCTTC | CASSLNTGADGYTF
TRBJ1-5 | . | TRBV7-2 | TRBD1 | TGTGCCAGCAGTCGGACAGGGGACAATCAGCCCCAGCATTTT | CASSRTGDNQPQHF
TRBJ2-5 | . | TRBV5-1 | . | TGCGCCAGCAGCTTGGACAGCCCCAGGGAGACCCAGTACTTC | CASSLDSPRETQYF
TRBJ2-3 | . | TRBV5-1 | . | TGCGCCAGCAGTCCTGTCCTCAGCCCTAGCACAGATACGCAGTATTTT | CASSPVLSPSTDTQYF
TRBJ1-5 | few | TRBV2 | . | TGTGCCAGCAGTGAAGCCCTGGAGCAGCGGGAGCATTTT | CASSEALEQREHF
TRBJ1-3 | . | TRBV20-1 | . | TGCAGTGCTAGAGAATGGAACACCATATATTTT | CSAREWNTIYF
TRBJ1-2 | . | TRBV27 | . | TGTGCCAGCAGTCCCTCACCGAAAGCTAACTATGGCTACACCTTC | CASSPSPKANYGYTF
TRBJ2-7 | . | TRBV15 | . | TGTGCCACCAGCAGGGACTACGAGTCGGGAGAGCAGTACTTC | CATSRDYESGEQYF
TRBJ1-2 | few | TRBV5-1 | . | TGCGCCAGCAGCTTGGCAGGGTATGGCTACACCTTC | CASSLAGYGYTF
TRBJ2-1 | . | TRBV7-3 | TRBD2 | TGTGCCAGCAGCTTAACGGTGCTAGCGGACAATGAGCAGTTCTTC | CASSLTVLADNEQFF
TRBJ2-2 | . | TRBV25-1 | TRBD1 | TGTGCCAGCAGTGCGACCCCTGCCGGGACAGTCACCGGGGAGCTGTTTTTT | CASSATPAGTVTGELFF
TRBJ2-7 | . | TRBV20-1 | . | TGCAGTGCTAGCAGGGGCCACGAGCAGTACTTC | CSASRGHEQYF
TRBJ2-7 | . | TRBV5-1 | TRBD1 | TGCGCCAGCAGCTCCTCCGGGACAGCCACGACTGGGCAGTACTTC | CASSSSGTATTGQYF
TRBJ1-1 | . | TRBV9 | . | TGTGCCAGCAGCGTAGCGACAGGCATGAACACTGAAGCTTTCTTT | CASSVATGMNTEAFF
TRBJ2-2 | . | TRBV30 | . | TGTGCCTGGAGTATGGCGGAAACGAACACCGGGGAGCTGTTTTTT | CAWSMAETNTGELFF
TRBJ2-1 | . | TRBV5-6 | TRBD2 | TGTGCCAGCAGCCTTAGGACTAGTTGGAAAAATGAGCAGTTCTTC | CASSLRTSWKNEQFF
TRBJ2-7 | . | TRBV28 | . | TGTGCCAGCAGGGGTACCTACGAGCAGTACTTC | CASRGTYEQYF
TRBJ2-3 | once | TRBV10-3 | TRBD1 | TGTGCCACTCGAAACCCAACAGGGGATTCAGATACGCAGTATTTT | CATRNPTGDSDTQYF
TRBJ2-7 | . | TRBV4-1 | TRBD1 | TGCGCCAGCAGCCAAGGGGACAGTGCGAGCTACGAGCAGTACTTC | CASSQGDSASYEQYF
TRBJ2-2 | . | TRBV9 | . | TGTGCCAGCAGCGTACCCAAGTTGGGACTGAACACCGGGGAGCTGTTTTTT | CASSVPKLGLNTGELFF
TRBJ2-7 | . | TRBV6-5 | TRBD1 | TGTGCCAGCAGTATGGACAGGGGATATTACGAGCAGTACTTC | CASSMDRGYYEQYF
TRBJ2-7 | . | TRBV7-3 | . | TGTGCCAGCAGCCTCTCTTTTGGGGACCACGAGCAGTACTTC | CASSLSFGDHEQYF
TRBJ2-7 | . | TRBV11-2 | TRBD1 | TGTGCCAGCAGAAGGGGGCAGGGATCCCTCGGCTACGAGCAGTACTTC | CASRRGQGSLGYEQYF
TRBJ1-1 | few | TRBV6-1 | . | TGTGCCAGCAGTGCACAGAACACTGAAGCTTTCTTT | CASSAQNTEAFF
TRBJ2-1 | . | TRBV28 | . | TGTGCCAGCAGCTTCCCCCGCGGCTACAATGAGCAGTTCTTC | CASSFPRGYNEQFF
TRBJ2-7 | . | TRBV19 | . | TGTGCCAGTAGTCAGACCGGGACAACAGACTACGAGCAGTACTTC | CASSQTGTTDYEQYF
TRBJ2-3 | . | TRBV4-3 | . | TGCGCCAGCAGCCAAGAAAATCCTGCGAGTAGCACAGATACGCAGTATTTT | CASSQENPASSTDTQYF
TRBJ2-7 | . | TRBV30 | . | TGTGCCTGGAGTGAACTGGGAAGGGCCTACGAGCAGTACTTC | CAWSELGRAYEQYF
TRBJ2-2 | . | TRBV27 | . | TGTGCCAGCAGTTTTACTGGGGCCGGGGAGCTGTTTTTT | CASSFTGAGELFF
TRBJ2-1 | once | TRBV6-5 | . | TGTGCCAGCAGTTTAACAGGGACATACAATGAGCAGTTCTTC | CASSLTGTYNEQFF
TRBJ2-7 | . | TRBV11-2 | . | TGTGCCAGCAGCCCGAGCTTACAGTCCTACGAGCAGTACTTC | CASSPSLQSYEQYF
TRBJ2-5 | . | TRBV2 | . | TGTGCCAGCAGTGGGGGGGTGGAAGAGACCCAGTACTTC | CASSGGVEETQYF
TRBJ2-1 | . | TRBV27 | . | TGTGCCAGCAGTTTATTTGGAGGTACGGATGAGCAGTTCTTC | CASSLFGGTDEQFF
TRBJ1-1 | . | TRBV5-1 | . | TGCGCCAGCAGCGGCTGGGGGAACACTGAAGCTTTCTTT | CASSGWGNTEAFF
TRBJ1-2 | . | TRBV16 | . | TGTGCCAGCAGCCTCGACAGCCTGTATGGCTACACCTTC | CASSLDSLYGYTF
TRBJ2-5 | . | TRBV6-1 | TRBD1 | TGTGCCAGCAGTCCGGGACAGCTAGAGACCCAGTACTTC | CASSPGQLETQYF
TRBJ1-2 | . | TRBV7-9 | TRBD1 | TGTGCCAGCAGCTTAACACAGGGGGAGGGCTACACCTTC | CASSLTQGEGYTF
TRBJ1-5 | . | TRBV5-1 | . | TGCGCCAGCAGCTTGGAAGGGACCAGCAATCAGCCCCAGCATTTT | CASSLEGTSNQPQHF
TRBJ2-1 | . | TRBV5-1 | . | TGCGCCAGCAGCGTAGACAGGATCCCCTACAATGAGCAGTTCTTC | CASSVDRIPYNEQFF
TRBJ2-5 | . | TRBV7-9 | TRBD1 | TGTGCCAGCAGCACCCCAGGGGGCCAAGAGACCCAGTACTTC | CASSTPGGQETQYF